These T cell receptor beta chains were read from a single sample in a study of blood T cell repertoires in COVID-19. Produced via immunoSEQ multiplex PCR; TCRdb's table is partial and in-frame only. Of about 180,000 clones listed, roughly nine tenths were seen once; the top ten hold around 21%. The sample consisted of peripheral blood. Source of these receptors: a man in his 70s with active or convalescent COVID-19. The CDR3 runs from the conserved cysteine through the conserved F or W. A D gene is named only where the DNA matches it firmly. Some rows have no size entry. The others give once, few or many, or a class for an expanded clone.

>-|TRBD1|TRBV19|TRBJ2-7
TGTGCCACTTCACGGACAGGGGTTAAGCACGAGCAGTACTTC
CATSRTGVKHEQYF
>-|-|TRBV18|TRBJ1-2
TGTGCCAGCTCAATTACTCAATTCTATGGCTACACCTTC
CASSITQFYGYTF
>once|-|TRBV20-1|TRBJ1-5
TGCAGTGCTAGTGGCCCAGGAAATCAGCCCCAGCATTTT
CSASGPGNQPQHF
>-|TRBD1|TRBV6-5|TRBJ1-2
TGTGCCAGCAGTACTCGGACAGGTTGGGGTGGCTACACCTTC
CASSTRTGWGGYTF
>-|TRBD1|TRBV6-5|TRBJ2-7
TGTGCCAGTGCCTGGGGACAGGCTGCCTACGAGCAGTACTTC
CASAWGQAAYEQYF
>-|-|TRBV6-5|TRBJ1-5
TGTGCCAGCAGTTCTGACAGAGACAATCAGCCCCAGCATTTT
CASSSDRDNQPQHF
>-|TRBD1|TRBV2|TRBJ1-1
TGTGCCAGCAGAAGACAGGGGAACACTGAAGCTTTCTTT
CASRRQGNTEAFF
>-|-|TRBV19|TRBJ2-7
TGTGCCAGTAGTATGGGGAGAGACATTACCTCCTACGAGCAGTACTTC
CASSMGRDITSYEQYF
>-|TRBD1|TRBV28|TRBJ2-1
TGTGCCAGCAGTTTAGCCCGGGACAGGCAGTTCTTC
CASSLARDRQFF
>-|TRBD1|TRBV18|TRBJ1-5
TGTGCCAGCTCACCGCGCGACAGGGGCCCGGTCAATCAGCCCCAGCATTTT
CASSPRDRGPVNQPQHF
>-|TRBD1|TRBV7-8|TRBJ1-3
TGTGCCAGCAGCGGACAGGGATTTGGAAACACCATATATTTT
CASSGQGFGNTIYF
>medium-sized|-|TRBV27|TRBJ2-1
TGTGCCAGCAGTTTAACGGGTCCCATATACAATGAGCAGTTCTTC
CASSLTGPIYNEQFF
>once|TRBD1|TRBV27|TRBJ2-1
TGTGCCAGCAGTAGGGACAGGGCAATCCCTGGGAATGAGCAGTTCTTC
CASSRDRAIPGNEQFF
>-|-|TRBV6-5|TRBJ2-7
TGTGCCAGCAGTTACGACAGGACCTACGAGCAGTACTTC
CASSYDRTYEQYF
>-|TRBD1|TRBV9|TRBJ1-5
TGTGCCAGCAGCGGCGGACAGGGGGCTTTGGAGCCCCAGCATTTT
CASSGGQGALEPQHF
>-|TRBD1|TRBV18|TRBJ1-1
TGTGCCAGCTCAGGCGTTACGGGACAGGGAAACACTGAAGCTTTCTTT
CASSGVTGQGNTEAFF
>-|-|TRBV7-2|TRBJ1-1
TGTGCCAGCAGCTTAGATCCGCCCTCCGGGAGGACTGAAGCTTTCTTT
CASSLDPPSGRTEAFF
>-|-|TRBV10-1|TRBJ2-7
TGCGCCAGCAGTGAAGGGGGGGGCGAGCAGTACTTC
CASSEGGGEQYF
>-|TRBD2|TRBV4-3|TRBJ2-1
TGCGCCAGCAGCCAACAAATAGCGGGACTCCGTAATGAGCAGTTCTTC
CASSQQIAGLRNEQFF
>-|TRBD1|TRBV18|TRBJ1-5
TGTGCCAGCTCACCCGCCGGCACAACAGGGGTGCAGCCCCAGCATTTT
CASSPAGTTGVQPQHF
>-|-|TRBV9|TRBJ2-1
TGTGCCAGCAGCGTCCAGGGAGGTGAGCAGTTCTTC
CASSVQGGEQFF
>few|TRBD1|TRBV5-1|TRBJ2-7
TGCGCCAGCAGCTTGGGACAGGGGGTACCCAACGAGCAGTACTTC
CASSLGQGVPNEQYF
>-|-|TRBV21-1|TRBJ1-2
TGTGCCAGCCTGAGGGTAAAAGGCGGCTACACCTTC
CASLRVKGGYTF
>few|TRBD1|TRBV6-2/TRBV6-3|TRBJ2-2
TGTGCCAGCAGTTTGGGACAGGGGGTAGGCGGGGAGCTGTTTTTT
CASSLGQGVGGELFF
>once|-|TRBV7-2|TRBJ1-2
TGTGCCAGCAGCCCGGAGAGGGTCCATGGCTACACCTTC
CASSPERVHGYTF
>-|-|TRBV27|TRBJ1-2
TGTGCCAGCAGTCGATGGGGGGGAGGCGGAGACCGCATTAACTATGGCTACACCTTC
CASSRWGGGGDRINYGYTF
>many|TRBD1|TRBV6-5|TRBJ2-2
TGTGCCATAACAGGGGTGAACACCGGGGAGCTGTTTTTT
CAITGVNTGELFF
>few|TRBD2|TRBV15|TRBJ2-7
TGTGCCACCAGCAGAGATAGACTAGCGGGAGCAAACCACGAGCAGTACTTC
CATSRDRLAGANHEQYF
>-|-|TRBV30|TRBJ1-5
TGTGCCTGGAGTCGGGGAAATCAAGAGCCCCAGCATTTT
CAWSRGNQEPQHF
>-|TRBD2|TRBV3-1/TRBV3-2|TRBJ2-3
TGTGCCAGCAGCCAGCAGCGGGGGGGCACAGATACGCAGTATTTT
CASSQQRGGTDTQYF
>-|-|TRBV6-5|TRBJ1-1
TGTGCCAGCGGCCGTGTGAACACTGAAGCTTTCTTT
CASGRVNTEAFF
>-|TRBD1|TRBV19|TRBJ1-6
TGTGCCAGTAGACACGGACAGGGCCTATATAATTCACCCCTCCACTTT
CASRHGQGLYNSPLHF
>-|TRBD2|TRBV5-1|TRBJ2-7
TGCGCCAGCAGACCGGCACTAGCGGGAGCGGGCGAGCAGTACTTC
CASRPALAGAGEQYF
>-|TRBD1|TRBV28|TRBJ1-5
TGTGCCAGCAGAGGACCGGGACAGGGGAAACATTTT
CASRGPGQGKHF
>-|TRBD1|TRBV6-5|TRBJ1-1
TGTGCCTCAAGGGACAGGTACACTGAAGCTTTCTTT
CASRDRYTEAFF
>many|-|TRBV27|TRBJ2-7
TGTGCCAGCAGCCTCCGGGAAGGCCCCTACGAGCAGTACTTC
CASSLREGPYEQYF
>-|-|TRBV12-3/TRBV12-4|TRBJ1-2
TGTGCCAGCACCATGGACAGCCGCTATGGCTACACCTTC
CASTMDSRYGYTF
>-|-|TRBV9|TRBJ2-7
TGTGCCAGCAGCGTAGGGGGTCGGGGGGCATACTACGAGCAGTACTTC
CASSVGGRGAYYEQYF
>-|TRBD2|TRBV10-2|TRBJ2-1
TGCGCCAGCAGTGAGTGGGGGCGGGAGGGATACAATGAGCAGTTCTTC
CASSEWGREGYNEQFF
>-|-|TRBV5-1|TRBJ1-5
TGCGCCAGCAGCTTAGGCTTCGGGGAAAATTCGCCCCAGCATTTT
CASSLGFGENSPQHF
>-|-|TRBV2|TRBJ2-7
TGTGCCAGCAGATTCCGGGACAATTCCTACGAGCAGTACTTC
CASRFRDNSYEQYF
>-|TRBD1|TRBV19|TRBJ2-2
TGTGCCAGTACCCGACAGGGGTCTGGCACCGGGGAGCTGTTTTTT
CASTRQGSGTGELFF